This note documents a single T cell receptor (beta chain) sequence. What it binds is not known. In the PCR, 60 Vbeta and 13 Jbeta primers were used. Authors' methods: Unique TCR beta chains numbered roughly 80 million in a later analysis, with roughly 9.9 million shared. Libraries were prepared by immunoSEQ multiplex PCR; TCRdb keeps only in-frame clonotypes and omits some of them. That table gives V, J and clone size, and the DNA gave D and trimming. The sample consists of roughly 130,000 clones, roughly 88% of them appearing once. The sample belongs to a study of cytomegalovirus exposure and HLA in healthy donors. Overall study: The 100 million to 140 million unique TCR beta sequences, from roughly 170 million T cells, were found by an earlier analysis.

Study conclusions and caveats: The authors judged a highly shared variant cluster likely a sequencing artifact.

The sequence derives from a woman younger than 30 in good health and CMV-seropositive. The sequenced material came from PBMCs.

DNA of the CDR3: TGTGCCAGCAGACACGCGAAACTGGACAGTACCTACTTCAACTATGGCTACACCTTC. As protein: CASRHAKLDSTYFNYGYTF. The J gene is TRBJ1-2, the V gene TRBV7-9, with D perhaps matching TRBD1 (6 bases). Germline V lookup: CDR1 SEHNR, CDR2 FQNEAQ (reference sequence). Trimming took 6 bases from V and 2 from J, leaving 28 bases between them. This CDR3 has 19 residues.